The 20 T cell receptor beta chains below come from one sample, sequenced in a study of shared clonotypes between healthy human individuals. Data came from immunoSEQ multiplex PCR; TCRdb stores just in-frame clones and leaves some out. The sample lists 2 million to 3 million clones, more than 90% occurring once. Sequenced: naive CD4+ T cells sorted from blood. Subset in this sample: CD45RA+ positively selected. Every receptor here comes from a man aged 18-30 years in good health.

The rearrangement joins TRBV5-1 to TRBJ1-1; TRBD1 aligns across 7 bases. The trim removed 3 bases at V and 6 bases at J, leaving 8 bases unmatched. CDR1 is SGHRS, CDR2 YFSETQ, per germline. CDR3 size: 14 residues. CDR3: CASSSSPGTAEAFF. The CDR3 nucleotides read TGCGCCAGCAGCTCGAGTCCCGGGACAGCTGAAGCTTTCTTT.

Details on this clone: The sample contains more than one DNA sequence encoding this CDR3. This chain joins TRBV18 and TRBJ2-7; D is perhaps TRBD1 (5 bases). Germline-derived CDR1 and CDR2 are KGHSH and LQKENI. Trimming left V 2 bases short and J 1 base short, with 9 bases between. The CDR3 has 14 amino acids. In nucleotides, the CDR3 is TGTGCCAGCTCACCAACCCAGGGTTCCTACGAGCAGTACTTC. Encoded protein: CASSPTQGSYEQYF.

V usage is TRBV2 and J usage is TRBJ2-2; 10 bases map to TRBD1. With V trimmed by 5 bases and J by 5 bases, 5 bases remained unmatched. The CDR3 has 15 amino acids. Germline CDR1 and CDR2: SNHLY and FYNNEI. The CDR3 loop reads CASSLGQGGTGELFF. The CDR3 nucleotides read TGTGCCAGCAGTCTAGGACAGGGGGGGACCGGGGAGCTGTTTTTT.

CDR3 region: CASSQGLASTDTQYF. The DNA for the CDR3 is TGTGCCAGCAGCCAAGGACTAGCAAGCACAGATACGCAGTATTTT. V usage is TRBV6-5 and J usage is TRBJ2-3; 8 bases agree with TRBD2. Trimming at V came to 6 bases and at J to 0 bases, leaving 5 bases not matched to a gene. CDR3 length: 15 residues. CDR1 and CDR2 from the germline V gene are MNHEY and SVGAGI.

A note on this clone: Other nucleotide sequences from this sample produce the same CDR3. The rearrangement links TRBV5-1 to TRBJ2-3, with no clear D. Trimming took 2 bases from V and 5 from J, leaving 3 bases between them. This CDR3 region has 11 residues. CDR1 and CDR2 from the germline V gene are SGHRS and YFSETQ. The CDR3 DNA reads TGCGCCAGCAGCTTAAAAGATACGCAGTATTTT. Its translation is CASSLKDTQYF. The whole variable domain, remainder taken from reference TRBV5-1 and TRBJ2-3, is KAGVTQTPRYLIKTRGQQVTLSCSPISGHRSVSWYQQTPGQGLQFLFEYFSETQRNKGNFPGRFSGRQFSNSRSEMNVSTLELGDSALYLCASSLKDTQYFGPGTRLTVL.

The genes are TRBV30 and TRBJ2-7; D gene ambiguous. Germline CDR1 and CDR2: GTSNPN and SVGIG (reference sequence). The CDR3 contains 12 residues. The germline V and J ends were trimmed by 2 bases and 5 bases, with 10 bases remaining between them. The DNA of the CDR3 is TGTGCCTGGAGTACCCCCCCGCACGAGCAGTACTTC. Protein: CAWSTPPHEQYF. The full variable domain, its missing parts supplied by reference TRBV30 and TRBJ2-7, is SQTIHQWPATLVQPVGSPLSLECTVEGTSNPNLYWYRQAAGRGLQLLFYSVGIGQISSEVPQNLSASRPQDRQFILSSKKLLLSDSGFYLCAWSTPPHEQYFGPGTRLTVT.

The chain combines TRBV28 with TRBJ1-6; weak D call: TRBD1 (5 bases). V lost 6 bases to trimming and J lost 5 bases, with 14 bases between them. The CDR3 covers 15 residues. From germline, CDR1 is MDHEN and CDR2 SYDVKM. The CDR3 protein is CASSDSVGDNSPLHF. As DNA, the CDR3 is TGTGCCAGCAGCGACAGCGTGGGTGATAATTCACCCCTCCACTTT.

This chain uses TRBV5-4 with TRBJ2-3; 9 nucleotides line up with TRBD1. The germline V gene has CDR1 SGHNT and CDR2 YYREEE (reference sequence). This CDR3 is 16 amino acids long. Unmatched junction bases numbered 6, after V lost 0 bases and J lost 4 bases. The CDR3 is CASSLAGTGFSDTQYF. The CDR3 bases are TGTGCCAGCAGCTTGGCCGGGACAGGGTTTTCAGATACGCAGTATTTT.

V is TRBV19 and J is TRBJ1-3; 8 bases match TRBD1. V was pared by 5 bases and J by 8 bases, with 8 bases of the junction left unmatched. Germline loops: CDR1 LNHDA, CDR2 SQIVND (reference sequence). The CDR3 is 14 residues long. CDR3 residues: CASSRQGIVDTIYF. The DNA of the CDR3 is TGTGCCAGTAGTCGACAGGGGATCGTGGACACCATATATTTT.

CDR3 bases: TGCGCCAGCAGCTCTCAACAGGGAACTAATGAAAAACTGTTTTTT. Translation: CASSSQQGTNEKLFF. The chain has TRBV5-1 and TRBJ1-4; D is perhaps TRBD1 (6 bases). The V end lost 3 bases, the J end lost 1 base, and 10 bases lay between the germline ends. Germline lookup yields CDR1 SGHRS and CDR2 YFSETQ. The CDR3 consists of 15 residues.

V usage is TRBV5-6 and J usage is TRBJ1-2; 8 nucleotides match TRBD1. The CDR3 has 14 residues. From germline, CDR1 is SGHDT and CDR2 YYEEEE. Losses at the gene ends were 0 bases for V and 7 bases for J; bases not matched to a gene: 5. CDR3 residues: CASSLDRGVGGYTF. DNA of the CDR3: TGTGCCAGCAGCTTGGACAGGGGGGTTGGTGGCTACACCTTC.

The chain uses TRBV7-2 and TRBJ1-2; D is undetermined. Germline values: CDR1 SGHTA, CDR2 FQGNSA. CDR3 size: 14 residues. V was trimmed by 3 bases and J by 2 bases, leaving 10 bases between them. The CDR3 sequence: CASSLSGVNYGYTF. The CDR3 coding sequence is TGTGCCAGCAGCTTGAGCGGGGTGAACTATGGCTACACCTTC.

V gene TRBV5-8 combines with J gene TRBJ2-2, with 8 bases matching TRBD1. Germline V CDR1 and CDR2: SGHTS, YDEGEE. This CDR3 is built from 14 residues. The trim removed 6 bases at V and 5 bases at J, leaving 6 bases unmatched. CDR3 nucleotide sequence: TGTGCCAGCACCCCAGGGGGCCGGACCGGGGAGCTGTTTTTT. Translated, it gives CASTPGGRTGELFF.

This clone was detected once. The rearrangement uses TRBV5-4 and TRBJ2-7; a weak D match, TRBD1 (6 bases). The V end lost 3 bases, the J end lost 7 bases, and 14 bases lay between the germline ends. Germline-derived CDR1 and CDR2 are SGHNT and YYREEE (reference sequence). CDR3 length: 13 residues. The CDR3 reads CASSWPGHWEQYF. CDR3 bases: TGTGCCAGCAGCTGGCCGGGACATTGGGAGCAGTACTTC. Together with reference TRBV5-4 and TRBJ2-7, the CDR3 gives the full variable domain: ETGVTQSPTHLIKTRGQQVTLRCSSQSGHNTVSWYQQALGQGPQFIFQYYREEENGRGNFPPRFSGLQFPNYSSELNVNALELDDSALYLCASSWPGHWEQYFGPGTRLTVT.

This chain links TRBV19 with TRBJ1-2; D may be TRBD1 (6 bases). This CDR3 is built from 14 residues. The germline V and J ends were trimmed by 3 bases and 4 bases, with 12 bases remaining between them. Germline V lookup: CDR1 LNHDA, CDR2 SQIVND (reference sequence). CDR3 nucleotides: TGTGCCAGTAGTATGTTGCCAGGGGCCTATGGCTACACCTTC. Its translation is CASSMLPGAYGYTF.

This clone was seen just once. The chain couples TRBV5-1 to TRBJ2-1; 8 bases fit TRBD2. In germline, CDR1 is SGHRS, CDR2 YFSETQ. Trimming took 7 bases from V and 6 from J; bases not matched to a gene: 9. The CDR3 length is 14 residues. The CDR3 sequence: CASWTGGPVNEQFF. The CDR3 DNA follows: TGCGCCAGCTGGACGGGAGGGCCCGTCAATGAGCAGTTCTTC.

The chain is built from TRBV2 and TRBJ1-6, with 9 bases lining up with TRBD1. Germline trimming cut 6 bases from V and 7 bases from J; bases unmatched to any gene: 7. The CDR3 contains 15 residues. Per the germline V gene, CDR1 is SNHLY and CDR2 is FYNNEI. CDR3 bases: TGTGCCAGCAGGGGACAGGGCCTTGTCAATTCACCCCTCCACTTT. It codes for CASRGQGLVNSPLHF.

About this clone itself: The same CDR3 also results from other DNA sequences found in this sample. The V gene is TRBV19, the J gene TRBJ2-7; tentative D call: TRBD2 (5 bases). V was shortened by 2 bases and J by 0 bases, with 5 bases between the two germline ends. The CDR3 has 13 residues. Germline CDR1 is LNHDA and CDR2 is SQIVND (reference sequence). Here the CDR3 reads CASSISGSYEQYF. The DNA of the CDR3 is TGTGCCAGTAGTATAAGCGGCTCCTACGAGCAGTACTTC.

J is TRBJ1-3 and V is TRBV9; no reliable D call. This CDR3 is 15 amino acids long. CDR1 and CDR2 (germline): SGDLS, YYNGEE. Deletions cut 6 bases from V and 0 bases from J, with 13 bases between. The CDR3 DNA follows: TGTGCCAGCACTCCCGGTGGCTTCTCTGGAAACACCATATATTTT. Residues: CASTPGGFSGNTIYF.

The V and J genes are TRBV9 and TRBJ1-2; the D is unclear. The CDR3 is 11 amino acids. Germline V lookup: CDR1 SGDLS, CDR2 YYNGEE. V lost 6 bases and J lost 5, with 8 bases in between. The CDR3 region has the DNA TGTGCCAGCAAGGGTCAATATGGCTACACCTTC. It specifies CASKGQYGYTF.